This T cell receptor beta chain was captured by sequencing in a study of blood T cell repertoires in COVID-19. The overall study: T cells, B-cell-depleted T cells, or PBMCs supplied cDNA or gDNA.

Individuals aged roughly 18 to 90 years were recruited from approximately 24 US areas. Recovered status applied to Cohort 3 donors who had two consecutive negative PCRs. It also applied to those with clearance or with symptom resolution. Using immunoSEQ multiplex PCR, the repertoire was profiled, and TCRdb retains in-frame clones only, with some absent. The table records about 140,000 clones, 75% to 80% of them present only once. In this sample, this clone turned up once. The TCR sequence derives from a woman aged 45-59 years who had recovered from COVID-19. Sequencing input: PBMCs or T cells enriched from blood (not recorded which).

CDR3 in amino acids: CAWKGVFPYNSPLHF. DNA of the CDR3: TGTGCCTGGAAGGGGGTATTTCCATATAATTCACCCCTCCACTTT. The V call is TRBV30, the J call TRBJ1-6, with D perhaps matching TRBD1 (6 bases). The CDR3 is made up of 15 amino acids. Germline CDR1 is GTSNPN and CDR2 is SVGIG (reference sequence). With 4 bases removed from V and 4 bases from J, the gap between germline ends came to 14 bases.